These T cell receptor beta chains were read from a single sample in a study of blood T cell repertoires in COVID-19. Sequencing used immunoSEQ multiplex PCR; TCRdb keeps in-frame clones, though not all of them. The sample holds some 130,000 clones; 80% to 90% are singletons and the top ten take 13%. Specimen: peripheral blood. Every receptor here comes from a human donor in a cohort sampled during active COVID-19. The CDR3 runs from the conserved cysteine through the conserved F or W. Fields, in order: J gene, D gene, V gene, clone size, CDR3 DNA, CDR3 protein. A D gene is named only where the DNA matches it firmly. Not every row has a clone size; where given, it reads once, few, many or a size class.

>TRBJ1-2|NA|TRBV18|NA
TGTGCCAGCTCACCACCGGACTGGAACTATGGCTACACCTTC
CASSPPDWNYGYTF
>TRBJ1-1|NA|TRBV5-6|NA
TGTGCCAGCACCGAGAGATGGAGGACTGAAGCTTTCTTT
CASTERWRTEAFF
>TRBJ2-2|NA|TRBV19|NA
TGTGCCAGTATTAGGGGGATCTCCGGGGAGCTGTTTTTT
CASIRGISGELFF
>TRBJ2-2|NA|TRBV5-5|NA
TGTGCCAGCAGCGCTTCGGGGTTGCCAACCGGGGAGCTGTTTTTT
CASSASGLPTGELFF
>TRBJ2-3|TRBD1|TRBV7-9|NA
TGTGCCAGCAACAGGGGTGCCGATACGCAGTATTTT
CASNRGADTQYF
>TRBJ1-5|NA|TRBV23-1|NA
TGCGCCAGCAGTCTATTTGCACAGTATAGCAATCAGCCCCAGCATTTT
CASSLFAQYSNQPQHF
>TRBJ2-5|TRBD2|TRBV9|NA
TGTGCCAGCAGCGTGAGCGGGGGGGACTTGGGGACCCAGTACTTC
CASSVSGGDLGTQYF
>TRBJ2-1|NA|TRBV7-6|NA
TGTGCCAGCAGCCGAGAGGGTTCCTACAATGAGCAGTTCTTC
CASSREGSYNEQFF
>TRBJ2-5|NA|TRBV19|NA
TGTGCCAGTAGTCAACACAGGAGACCCGAAGAGACCCAGTACTTC
CASSQHRRPEETQYF
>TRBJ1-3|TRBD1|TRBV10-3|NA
TGTGCCATCAGTGAGTCTCTAAAAGACGGGACAGATTTTTTATCTATTCTCTCTGGAAACACCATATATTTT
CAISESLKDGTDFLSILSGNTIYF
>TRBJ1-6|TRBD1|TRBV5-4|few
TGTGCCAGCAGCTTGCAATCCAGGGGGGATTCACCCCTCCACTTT
CASSLQSRGDSPLHF
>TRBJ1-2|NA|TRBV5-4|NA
TGTGCCAGCAGCTCTACAGGGCGTTATGGCTACACCTTC
CASSSTGRYGYTF
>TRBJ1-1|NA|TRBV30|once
TGTGCCTGGGGCAGAAACACTGAAGCTTTCTTT
CAWGRNTEAFF
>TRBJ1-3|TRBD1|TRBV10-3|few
TGTGCCATCAGTGAAACGGGACAGGGATTTGGAAACACCATATATTTT
CAISETGQGFGNTIYF
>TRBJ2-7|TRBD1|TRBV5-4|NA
TGTGCCAGCAGCCTGGACAGGGCCTACGAGCAGTACTTC
CASSLDRAYEQYF
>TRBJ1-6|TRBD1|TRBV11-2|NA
TGTGCCAGCAGCAACGGACAGGGACTGCATTCACCCCTCCACTTT
CASSNGQGLHSPLHF
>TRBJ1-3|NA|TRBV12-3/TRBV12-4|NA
TGTGCCAGCAGTTTACAGGGCGGACACACCATATATTTT
CASSLQGGHTIYF
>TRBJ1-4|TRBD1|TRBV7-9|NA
TGTGCCAGCAGCCCAGGGACAGTAGCAACTAATGAAAAACTGTTTTTT
CASSPGTVATNEKLFF
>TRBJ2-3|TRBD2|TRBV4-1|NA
TGCGCCAGCAGCCAAGGGGCTAGCGGGGGTTACGATACGCAGTATTTT
CASSQGASGGYDTQYF
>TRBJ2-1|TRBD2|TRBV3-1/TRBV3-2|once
TGTGCCAGCAGCCGGCTAGCGGGGGAGCTGAATGAGCAGTTCTTC
CASSRLAGELNEQFF
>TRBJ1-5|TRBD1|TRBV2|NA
TGTGCCAGCAGCGACACAGGGGGCAATCAGCCCCAGCATTTT
CASSDTGGNQPQHF
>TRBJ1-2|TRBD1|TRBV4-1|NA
TGCGCCAGCAGCCAAGAGGACAGGGAGGGTCATGGCTACACCTTC
CASSQEDREGHGYTF
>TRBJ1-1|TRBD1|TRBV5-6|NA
TGTGCCAGCAGCTACCGGGACAGGGGGCGAACTGAAGCTTTCTTT
CASSYRDRGRTEAFF
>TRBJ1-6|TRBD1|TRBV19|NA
TGTGCCAGTAGAGGGGGCCGATATAATTCACCCCTCCACTTT
CASRGGRYNSPLHF
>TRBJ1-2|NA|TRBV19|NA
TGTGCCAGTACCCCAGTCGGGTTTCAGGGTCGGTTCCACACCTTC
CASTPVGFQGRFHTF
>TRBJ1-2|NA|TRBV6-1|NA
TGTGCCAGCAGTGACCCGGGAGATGGCTACACCTTC
CASSDPGDGYTF
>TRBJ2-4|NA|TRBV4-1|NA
TGCGCCAGCAGCCAAGATAAGGGGCGGCTTCAGAACATTCAGTACTTC
CASSQDKGRLQNIQYF
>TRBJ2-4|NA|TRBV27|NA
TGTGCCAGCAGTGAGGGGGTAGCCAAAAACATTCAGTACTTC
CASSEGVAKNIQYF
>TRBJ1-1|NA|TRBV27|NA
TGTGCCAGCAGTTTAAACAGCCAGAACACTGAAGCTTTCTTT
CASSLNSQNTEAFF
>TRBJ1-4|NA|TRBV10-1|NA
TGCGCCAGCAACAGCCGAATAACCGAAAAACTGTTTTTT
CASNSRITEKLFF
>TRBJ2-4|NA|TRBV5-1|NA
TGCGCCAGCAGCTCGGGGGCCAAAAACATTCAGTACTTC
CASSSGAKNIQYF
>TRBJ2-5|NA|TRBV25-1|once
TGTGCCAGCAGTGATCTGGACAGAAACCAAGAGACCCAGTACTTC
CASSDLDRNQETQYF
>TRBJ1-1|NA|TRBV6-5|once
TGTGCCAGCAGTTACTCGGGGGGGTTCACTGAAGCTTTCTTT
CASSYSGGFTEAFF
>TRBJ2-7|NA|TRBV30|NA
TGTGCCTGGAGTGGCCCCCTGCAGGGGAAGTTCTACGAGCAGTACTTC
CAWSGPLQGKFYEQYF
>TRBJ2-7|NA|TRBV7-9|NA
TGTGCCAGCAGCTTAGCCGGGGCCTACGAGCAGTACTTC
CASSLAGAYEQYF
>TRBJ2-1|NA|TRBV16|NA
TGTGCCAGCAGCCCCCAACGGGGATGGGAGTTCTTC
CASSPQRGWEFF
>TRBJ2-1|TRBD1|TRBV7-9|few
TGTGCCAGCAGCTGGCCCGGGACAGGAGACAATGAGCAGTTCTTC
CASSWPGTGDNEQFF
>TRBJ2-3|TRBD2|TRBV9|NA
TGTGCCAGCAGCGTAGAGCTAGCGGGGGACCTGAACACAGATACGCAGTATTTT
CASSVELAGDLNTDTQYF
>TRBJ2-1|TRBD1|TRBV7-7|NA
TGTGCCAGCAGCCCATCCGGGACAGGGGGCCATGAGCAGTTCTTC
CASSPSGTGGHEQFF
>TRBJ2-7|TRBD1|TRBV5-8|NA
TGTGCCAGCAGCCCCTGGGGACAGGGATACGAGCAGTACTTC
CASSPWGQGYEQYF
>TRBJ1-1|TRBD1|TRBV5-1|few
TGCGCCAGCAGCTTGCTACGGACAGGGCAAAGGGAGAACACTGAAGCTTTCTTT
CASSLLRTGQRENTEAFF
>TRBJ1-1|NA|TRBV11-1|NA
TGTGCCAGCAGCCTTGGACAGAATGAAGCTTTCTTT
CASSLGQNEAFF
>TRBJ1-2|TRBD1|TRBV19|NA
TGTGCCAGTAGTATAGCCGCAGGGGGAGATTATGGCTACACCTTC
CASSIAAGGDYGYTF
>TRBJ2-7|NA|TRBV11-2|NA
TGTGCCAGCAGCCGAGCGCCAGAATACGAGCAGTACTTC
CASSRAPEYEQYF
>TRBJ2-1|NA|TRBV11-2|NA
TGTGCCAGCAGCTTACAAGACACCCGTGATGAGCAGTTCTTC
CASSLQDTRDEQFF
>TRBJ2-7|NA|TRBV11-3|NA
TGTGCCAGCAGCCAGGGCGTACGTAGCTCCTACGAGCAGTACTTC
CASSQGVRSSYEQYF
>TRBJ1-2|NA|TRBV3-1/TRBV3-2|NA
TGTGCCAGCAGGGGACTTGGAGGAGGCTACACCTTC
CASRGLGGGYTF